These 12 T cell receptor beta chains were all obtained from the same sample, sequenced in a study of T-cell reconstitution after alpha-beta-depleted transplantation in children. A TCRbeta library incorporating unique molecular identifiers was prepared. TCRdb itself ran the PCR reads through MiXCR, one entry per CDR3 protein. Among roughly 610,000 distinct CDR3 sequences listed, more than 9% were seen once. The sequencing here drew on PBMCs from the stem cell graft donor, taken from the stem cell graft. The source of these receptors is a human donor who donated a stem cell graft to a child with acute myeloid leukemia.

The sample holds many counts of this clonotype. The genes are TRBV5-1 and TRBJ2-7, with 8 bases that match TRBD1. Germline CDR1 reads SGHRS; CDR2 reads YFSETQ. This CDR3 contains 14 residues. V dropped 3 bases and J dropped 5; count of bases not matched to a gene: 7. CDR3 region: CASSSDRVFNEQYF. The CDR3, as DNA: TGCGCCAGCAGCTCGGACAGGGTATTCAACGAGCAGTACTTC.

Many counts were recorded for this clonotype. CDR3 amino acids: CASSSTQGGRNSPLHF. CDR3 in DNA: TGTGCCAGCAGCTCAACCCAGGGTGGGCGTAATTCACCCCTCCACTTT. The rearrangement uses TRBV7-2 and TRBJ1-6; tentatively, D is TRBD1 (5 bases). The V gene lost 4 bases and the J gene lost 6 bases, with 16 bases spanning the gap. CDR3 length: 16 amino acids. Germline values: CDR1 SGHTA, CDR2 FQGNSA.

V gene TRBV29-1 combines with J gene TRBJ1-2; possibly TRBD1 for D (6 bases). CDR1 is SQVTM and CDR2 is ANQGSEA in the germline V gene. CDR3 length equals 13 residues. V lost 7 bases and J 7 bases, leaving 19 bases between the germline ends. The chain's CDR3 is CSALPDRGAGYTF. The DNA for the CDR3 is TGCAGCGCCCTCCCGGACAGAGGAGCTGGCTACACCTTC.

The chain couples TRBV5-1 to TRBJ2-2; possibly TRBD1 for D (5 bases). Trimming removed 1 base at V and 1 base at J, with 14 bases between. This CDR3 is 17 amino acids long. CDR1 is SGHRS, CDR2 YFSETQ, per germline. The CDR3 reads CASSLQSLRGNTGELFF. The CDR3, as DNA: TGCGCCAGCAGCTTGCAATCGTTAAGGGGGAACACCGGGGAGCTGTTTTTT. Full variable domain (outside the CDR3, taken from reference TRBV5-1 and TRBJ2-2): KAGVTQTPRYLIKTRGQQVTLSCSPISGHRSVSWYQQTPGQGLQFLFEYFSETQRNKGNFPGRFSGRQFSNSRSEMNVSTLELGDSALYLCASSLQSLRGNTGELFFGEGSRLTVL.

This clonotype has a count of ten or more. The chain uses TRBV7-2 and TRBJ2-1; D unresolved. Germline CDR1 is SGHTA and CDR2 is FQGNSA. V was shortened by 2 bases and J by 9 bases, with 17 bases between the two germline ends. This CDR3 has 15 amino acids. The CDR3, as DNA: TGTGCCAGCAGCTTAAGGCCCCAAGTGGTGGGTGAGCAGTTCTTC. It codes for CASSLRPQVVGEQFF. Complete variable domain (other parts from reference TRBV7-2 and TRBJ2-1): GAGVSQSPSNKVTEKGKDVELRCDPISGHTALYWYRQSLGQGLEFLIYFQGNSAPDKSGLPSDRFSAERTGGSVSTLTIQRTQQEDSAVYLCASSLRPQVVGEQFFGPGTRLTVL.

This clonotype was counted at least ten times. The chain recombines TRBV4-2 with TRBJ2-6; D call uncertain. The CDR3 totals 17 residues. Germline loops: CDR1 LGHNA, CDR2 YNFKEQ. With 0 bases removed from V and 0 bases from J, the gap between germline ends came to 9 bases. The CDR3 DNA reads TGTGCCAGCAGCCAAGATGAAGGAACCTCTGGGGCCAACGTCCTGACTTTC. It specifies CASSQDEGTSGANVLTF.

The V gene is TRBV11-3, the J gene TRBJ2-1, with 8 bases lining up with TRBD1. Germline V gives CDR1 SGHNT, CDR2 YENEEA. The CDR3 runs to 15 residues. V dropped 5 bases and J dropped 4; count of bases not matched to a gene: 7. The DNA of the CDR3 is TGTGCCAGCAGCAAAGGGGGGACAGGTTACAATGAGCAGTTCTTC. It encodes CASSKGGTGYNEQFF.

In this sample, this clonotype turned up a few times. V and J are TRBV29-1 and TRBJ1-1; D is perhaps TRBD1 (6 bases). The CDR3 length is 12 residues. Germline V gene lookup returns CDR1 SQVTM and CDR2 ANQGSEA. Between the trimmed V and J ends, which lost 4 bases and 6 bases, there was a span of 12 bases. In nucleotides, the CDR3 is TGCAGCGTTGCTGGGGGGGGCCCTGAAGCTTTCTTT. Protein: CSVAGGGPEAFF.

This clonotype came up many times. This sequence joins TRBV2 and TRBJ2-3, with TRBD2 matching 7 bases. Germline loops: CDR1 SNHLY, CDR2 FYNNEI. V lost 3 bases to trimming and J lost 0 bases; unmatched junction nucleotides: 6. This CDR3 spans 16 amino acids. The CDR3 region is CASSDIVSGSTDTQYF. CDR3 DNA: TGTGCCAGCAGTGATATCGTTAGCGGGAGCACAGATACGCAGTATTTT.

CDR3 sequence (DNA): TGCGCCAGCAGCAAAAAGGACAGGCCCCCTGAAGCTTTCTTT. It encodes CASSKKDRPPEAFF. V usage is TRBV5-1 and J usage is TRBJ1-1; 7 bases line up with TRBD1. Trimming at V came to 4 bases and at J to 6 bases, leaving 9 bases not matched to a gene. Germline V gene lookup returns CDR1 SGHRS and CDR2 YFSETQ. This CDR3 has 14 amino acids.

This clonotype was counted ten times or more. The V and J genes are TRBV20-1 and TRBJ2-7; TRBD2 matches 9 bases. Germline-derived CDR1 and CDR2 are DFQATT and SNEGSKA (reference sequence). V shed 5 bases and J 7 bases; nucleotides not matched to a gene: 15. This CDR3 has 15 amino acids. The CDR3 region has the DNA TGCAGTGCTGAGGGGGGCGGGAGGGCCGCAAAAGAGCAGTACTTC. Its protein product is CSAEGGGRAAKEQYF.

A few counts support this clonotype. The chain carries TRBV20-1 and TRBJ1-3, with D tentatively TRBD1 (5 bases). This CDR3 has 11 residues. CDR1 and CDR2 from the germline V gene are DFQATT and SNEGSKA (reference sequence). V gave up 5 bases and J gave up 4 bases, with 6 bases separating them. CDR3 bases: TGCAGTGCTCGGACAGGAAACACCATATATTTT. It codes for CSARTGNTIYF.